This TCR beta chain was observed in a study of cytomegalovirus exposure and HLA in healthy donors. Study conclusions and caveats: Prior analysis indicated that the majority of TCR beta V segments exhibited productivity approximately 87% or approximately 30% of the time. Roughly uniform sequencing depth across donors was assumed, possibly incorrectly.

The PCR had 60 Vbeta and 13 Jbeta primers. TCRdb keeps only in-frame clones here, not all; method: immunoSEQ multiplex PCR. Of roughly 74,000 clones listed, 78% are singletons. As for this clone: Antigen specificity is unknown.

The source material was PBMCs. This TCR was sampled from a man in his forties in good health and CMV-seronegative.

The CDR3 coding sequence is TGTGCCAGCAGTGTAACAGGGAAAAGTCAAGAGACCCAGTACTTC. Amino acid sequence: CASSVTGKSQETQYF. This chain links TRBV25-1 with TRBJ2-5; tentative D call: TRBD1 (6 bases). The germline V gene has CDR1 MGHDK and CDR2 SYGVNS. CDR3 length: 15 residues. Trimming removed 4 bases from V and 2 bases from J, with 14 bases in between.